The 10 T cell receptor beta chains given below trace back to one sample, sequenced in a study of T-cell reconstitution after alpha-beta-depleted transplantation in children. A TCRbeta library incorporating unique molecular identifiers was prepared. TCRdb redid the calling of the PCR reads with MiXCR, one entry per CDR3 protein. The data hold a few hundred thousand distinct CDR3 sequences, with around 27% observed a single time. Sequences were derived from PBMCs, sampled before TCRalphabeta/CD19-depleted stem cell transplant. The source is a boy younger than two with Wiskott-Aldrich syndrome, due to receive a stem cell transplant.

This clonotype was counted only a few times. The chain has TRBV20-1 and TRBJ2-1; 9 nucleotides match TRBD2. This CDR3 spans 15 amino acids. CDR1 is DFQATT and CDR2 is SNEGSKA in the germline V gene (reference sequence). V lost 4 bases and J lost 2; bases outside the gene matches: 6. CDR3 protein: CSATPSSGTYNEQFF. Written as DNA, the CDR3 is TGCAGTGCTACACCTTCTAGCGGGACCTACAATGAGCAGTTCTTC.

This clonotype has more than one count but fewer than ten. V usage is TRBV6-5 and J usage is TRBJ1-2; the D gene is possibly TRBD1 (6 bases). The CDR3 length is 15 residues. Trimming removed 5 bases from V and 4 bases from J, with 17 bases in between. Germline CDR1 MNHEY, CDR2 SVGAGI. CDR3 residues: CASSHKATGRYGYTF. CDR3 nucleotide sequence: TGTGCCAGCAGTCACAAAGCAACAGGGCGCTATGGCTACACCTTC.

A few counts support this clonotype. The chain employs TRBV27 and TRBJ2-1; 7 nucleotides match TRBD2. Germline CDR1 and CDR2: MNHEY and SMNVEV (reference sequence). This CDR3 region has 16 residues. Trimming removed 1 base from V and 5 bases from J; junction bases left unmatched: 8. CDR3 protein: CASSLWSGIGNNEQFF. The CDR3 bases are TGTGCCAGCAGTTTATGGAGCGGGATCGGCAACAATGAGCAGTTCTTC.

This clonotype showed up many times. The chain's CDR3 is CSVTRVAYYNEQFF. The CDR3 nucleotides read TGCAGCGTGACTAGAGTAGCGTACTACAATGAGCAGTTCTTC. The rearrangement links TRBV29-1 to TRBJ2-1, with D possibly matching TRBD2 (6 bases). V was shortened by 6 bases and J by 3 bases, with 15 bases between the two germline ends. Germline CDR1 is SQVTM and CDR2 is ANQGSEA. The CDR3 runs to 14 residues.

V and J are TRBV28 and TRBJ2-1; 7 nucleotides agree with TRBD2. This CDR3 has 13 amino acids. V trimming: 6 bases; J trimming: 7 bases; junction bases outside the gene matches: 6. Germline loops: CDR1 MDHEN, CDR2 SYDVKM. CDR3 bases: TGTGCCAGCAGGAAACTAGCGCAGAATGAGCAGTTCTTC. This sequence encodes CASRKLAQNEQFF. Combining the CDR3 with reference TRBV28 and TRBJ2-1 gives the whole variable domain DVKVTQSSRYLVKRTGEKVFLECVQDMDHENMFWYRQDPGLGLRLIYFSYDVKMKEKGDIPEGYSVSREKKERFSLILESASTNQTSMYLCASRKLAQNEQFFGPGTRLTVL.

This rearrangement joins TRBV6-5 to TRBJ2-7, with TRBD1 matching over 7 bases. The ends lost 5 bases at V and 5 bases at J; junction bases unmatched: 6. CDR3 length equals 13 residues. Germline CDR1 reads MNHEY; CDR2 reads SVGAGI. This chain's CDR3 is CASSPRQGNEQYF. CDR3 bases: TGTGCCAGCAGTCCCCGACAGGGAAACGAGCAGTACTTC.

The rearrangement uses TRBV28 and TRBJ1-3; D possibly corresponds to TRBD1 (5 bases). There are 16 residues in the CDR3. Per germline, CDR1 MDHEN and CDR2 SYDVKM. The V end lost 5 bases, the J end lost 2 bases, and 16 bases lay between the germline ends. CDR3 bases: TGTGCCAGCAGTGAGCCGAGACAGACCACTGGAAACACCATATATTTT. It codes for CASSEPRQTTGNTIYF.

In this sample, this clonotype turned up a few times. The CDR3 is CSGLRSYNEQFF. In DNA form, the CDR3 reads TGCAGCGGACTCCGGAGTTACAATGAGCAGTTCTTC. The chain has TRBV29-1 and TRBJ2-1, with unresolved D. The CDR3 sequence is 12 residues long. From germline, CDR1 is SQVTM and CDR2 ANQGSEA. Trimming stripped 7 bases from V and 4 bases from J, with 11 bases between.

The rearrangement uses TRBV5-1 and TRBJ2-2, with D perhaps matching TRBD1 (5 bases). This CDR3 has 13 amino acids. Germline-derived CDR1 and CDR2 are SGHRS and YFSETQ. V gave up 7 bases and J gave up 3 bases, with 10 bases separating them. The CDR3 spells CASRQWDTGELFF. CDR3 bases: TGCGCCAGCCGACAGTGGGACACCGGGGAGCTGTTTTTT.

In the case of this clonotype: A read error may produce the germline difference seen at one junction end. This chain joins TRBV5-5 and TRBJ1-1; a weak D match, TRBD1 (5 bases). CDR1 SGHKS and CDR2 YYEKEE come from the germline V gene (reference sequence). CDR3 length: 14 amino acids. This chain's CDR3 is CATSLRRTNTEAFF. The CDR3 coding sequence is TGTGCCACCAGCTTGAGGCGGACAAACACTGAAGCTTTCTTT.